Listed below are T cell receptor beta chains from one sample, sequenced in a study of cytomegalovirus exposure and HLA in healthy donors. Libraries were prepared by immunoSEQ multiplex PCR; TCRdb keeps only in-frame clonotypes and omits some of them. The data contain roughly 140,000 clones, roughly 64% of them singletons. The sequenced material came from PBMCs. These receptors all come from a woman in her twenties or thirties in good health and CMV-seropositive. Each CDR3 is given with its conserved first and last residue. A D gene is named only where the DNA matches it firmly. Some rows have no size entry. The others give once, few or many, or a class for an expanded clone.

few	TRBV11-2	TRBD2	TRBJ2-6	CASSTPQRGFSGANVLTF	TGTGCCAGCAGCACCCCCCAGCGGGGGTTCTCTGGGGCCAACGTCCTGACTTTC
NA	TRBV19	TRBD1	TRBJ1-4	CASSPLFYRGREKLFF	TGTGCCAGTAGTCCCCTTTTCTACAGGGGAAGGGAAAAACTGTTTTTT
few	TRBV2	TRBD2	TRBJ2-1	CASSRRTTSGGDEQFF	TGTGCCAGCTCACGCAGGACGACTAGCGGGGGGGATGAGCAGTTCTTC
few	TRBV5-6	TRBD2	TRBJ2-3	CASSFGASGDTQYF	TGTGCCAGCAGCTTCGGCGCTAGCGGCGATACGCAGTATTTT
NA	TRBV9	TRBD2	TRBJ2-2	CASSVGVAGWTGELFF	TGTGCCAGCAGCGTAGGAGTAGCGGGGTGGACCGGGGAGCTGTTTTTT
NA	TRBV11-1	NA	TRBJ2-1	CASSKRAGEYNEQFF	TGTGCCAGCAGTAAACGGGCAGGGGAGTACAATGAGCAGTTCTTC
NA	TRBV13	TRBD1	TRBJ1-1	CASSSSGTGRTEAFF	TGTGCCAGCAGCTCCTCGGGGACAGGGAGGACTGAAGCTTTCTTT
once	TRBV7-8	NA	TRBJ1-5	CASSLGGVGNQPQHF	TGTGCCAGCAGCTTGGGGGGGGTTGGGAATCAGCCCCAGCATTTT
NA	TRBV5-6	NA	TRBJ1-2	CASSPGIDLGGGYTF	TGTGCCAGCAGCCCCGGAATAGACCTCGGAGGTGGCTACACCTTC
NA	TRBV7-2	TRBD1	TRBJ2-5	CATPKQGLQETQYF	TGTGCCACCCCTAAACAGGGGTTACAAGAGACCCAGTACTTC
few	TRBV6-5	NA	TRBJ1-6	CASSYSSGYNSPLHF	TGTGCCAGCAGTTACTCTTCAGGATATAATTCACCCCTCCACTTT
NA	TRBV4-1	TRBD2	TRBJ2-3	CASSHFDSGRDTQYF	TGCGCCAGCAGCCACTTTGATAGCGGGAGAGATACGCAGTATTTT
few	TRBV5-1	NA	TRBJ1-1	CASSSGGAAEAFF	TGCGCCAGCAGCTCGGGAGGTGCGGCTGAAGCTTTCTTT
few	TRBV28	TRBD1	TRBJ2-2	CASSLFGQGRTGELFF	TGTGCCAGCAGTTTATTCGGACAGGGTAGGACCGGGGAGCTGTTTTTT
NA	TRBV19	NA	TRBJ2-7	CASSISGIHEQYF	TGTGCCAGTAGTATATCCGGGATCCACGAGCAGTACTTC
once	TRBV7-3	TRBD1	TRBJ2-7	CASSLTGTGIYEQYF	TGTGCCAGCAGCTTAACCGGGACAGGGATTTACGAGCAGTACTTC
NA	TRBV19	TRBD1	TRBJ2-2	CASRVGTGNTGELFF	TGTGCCAGTAGAGTCGGGACAGGGAACACCGGGGAGCTGTTTTTT
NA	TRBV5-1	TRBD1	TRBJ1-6	CASSFTGDSYNSPLHF	TGCGCCAGCAGCTTTACAGGGGACTCCTATAATTCACCCCTCCACTTT
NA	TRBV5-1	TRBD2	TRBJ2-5	CASSSGTSGWERGTQYF	TGCGCCAGCAGCTCCGGGACTAGCGGGTGGGAGAGGGGGACCCAGTACTTC
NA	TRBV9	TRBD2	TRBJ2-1	CASSVASGYLNEQFF	TGTGCCAGCAGCGTAGCTAGCGGTTATTTAAATGAGCAGTTCTTC
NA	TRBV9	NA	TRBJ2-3	CASSVLSADTQYF	TGTGCCAGCAGCGTACTAAGTGCAGATACGCAGTATTTT
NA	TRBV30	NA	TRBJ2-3	CAWSGGLRTDTQYF	TGTGCCTGGAGTGGGGGACTTCGGACAGATACGCAGTATTTT
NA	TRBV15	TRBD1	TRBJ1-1	CATVGQEGAFDTEAFF	TGTGCCACCGTGGGGCAAGAGGGGGCATTTGACACTGAAGCTTTCTTT
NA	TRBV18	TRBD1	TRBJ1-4	CASSLDRLNEKLFF	TGTGCCAGCTCACTGGACAGGCTAAATGAAAAACTGTTTTTT